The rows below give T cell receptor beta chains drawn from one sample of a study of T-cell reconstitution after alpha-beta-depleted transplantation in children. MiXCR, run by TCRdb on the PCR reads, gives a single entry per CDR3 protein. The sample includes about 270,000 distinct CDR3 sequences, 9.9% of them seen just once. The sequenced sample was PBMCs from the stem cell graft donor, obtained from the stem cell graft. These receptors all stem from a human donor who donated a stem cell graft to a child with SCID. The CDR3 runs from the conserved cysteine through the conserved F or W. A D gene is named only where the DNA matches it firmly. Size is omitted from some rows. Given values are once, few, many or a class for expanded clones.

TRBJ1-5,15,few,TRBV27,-,CASSRRGVSNQPQHF,TGTGCCAGCAGTCGGAGGGGCGTAAGCAATCAGCCCCAGCATTTT
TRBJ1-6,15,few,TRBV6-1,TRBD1,CASGTTGGNNSPLHF,TGTGCCAGCGGTACGACAGGGGGTAATAATTCACCCCTCCACTTT
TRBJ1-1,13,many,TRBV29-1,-,CSVSGRVGTEAFF,TGCAGCGTATCCGGACGGGTGGGCACTGAAGCTTTCTTT
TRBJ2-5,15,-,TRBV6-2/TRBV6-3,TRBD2,CASSWGLAGIETQYF,TGTGCCAGCAGCTGGGGACTAGCGGGGATCGAGACCCAGTACTTC
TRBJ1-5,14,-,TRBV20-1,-,CSAQPGGGNQPQHF,TGCAGTGCCCAACCGGGGGGTGGCAATCAGCCCCAGCATTTT
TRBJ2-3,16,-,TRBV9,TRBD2,CASSGGTSGRTDTQYF,TGTGCCAGCAGCGGGGGGACTAGCGGGAGAACAGATACGCAGTATTTT
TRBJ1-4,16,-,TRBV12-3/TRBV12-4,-,CASSNRAGRDNEKLFF,TGTGCCAGCAGCAACAGGGCAGGGCGCGATAATGAAAAACTGTTTTTT
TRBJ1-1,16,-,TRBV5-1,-,CASSPIVRGPNTEAFF,TGCGCCAGCAGCCCTATCGTTAGGGGACCGAACACTGAAGCTTTCTTT
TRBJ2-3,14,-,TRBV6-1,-,CASTNPLGTDTQYF,TGTGCCAGCACCAACCCTCTCGGAACAGATACGCAGTATTTT
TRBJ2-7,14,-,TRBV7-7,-,CASSLNRVSNEQYF,TGTGCTAGCAGCTTGAACAGGGTCTCTAACGAGCAGTACTTC
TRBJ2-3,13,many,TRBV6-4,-,CASSVGEADTQYF,TGTGCCAGCAGTGTCGGGGAAGCAGATACGCAGTATTTT
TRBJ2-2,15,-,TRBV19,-,CASSIGGMDTGELFF,TGTGCCAGTAGTATAGGGGGCATGGACACCGGGGAGCTGTTTTTT
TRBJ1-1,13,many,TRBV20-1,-,CSARDLMYTEAFF,TGCAGTGCTAGAGATTTGATGTACACTGAAGCTTTCTTT
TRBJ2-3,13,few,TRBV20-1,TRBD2,CSARAGGPDTQYF,TGCAGTGCTAGAGCGGGGGGGCCGGATACGCAGTATTTT
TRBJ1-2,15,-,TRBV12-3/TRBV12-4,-,CASSPDPRAKYGYTF,TGTGCCAGCAGTCCAGACCCTCGGGCGAAGTATGGCTACACCTTC
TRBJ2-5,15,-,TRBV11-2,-,CASSPSPGAQETQYF,TGTGCCAGCAGCCCCAGCCCCGGGGCCCAAGAGACCCAGTACTTC
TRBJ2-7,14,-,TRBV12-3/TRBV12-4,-,CASSSTGEVYEQYF,TGTGCCAGCAGCTCAACAGGGGAGGTCTACGAGCAGTACTTC
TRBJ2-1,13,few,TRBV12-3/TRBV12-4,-,CASSLRGVDEQFF,TGTGCCAGCAGTTTAAGGGGAGTCGATGAGCAGTTCTTC
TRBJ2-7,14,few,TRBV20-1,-,CSARDSRVPYEQYF,TGCAGTGCTAGAGATAGTCGGGTCCCATACGAGCAGTACTTC
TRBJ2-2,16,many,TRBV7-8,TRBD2,CASSLQRGSSTGELFF,TGTGCCAGCAGCTTACAGCGGGGATCGAGCACCGGGGAGCTGTTTTTT
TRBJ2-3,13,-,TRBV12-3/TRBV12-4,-,CASSNRGVDTQYF,TGTGCCAGCAGTAATAGGGGGGTAGATACGCAGTATTTT
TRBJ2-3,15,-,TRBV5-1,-,CASSFTGRDTDTQYF,TGCGCCAGCAGCTTCACAGGGAGGGACACAGATACGCAGTATTTT
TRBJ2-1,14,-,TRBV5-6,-,CASSLRGPYNEQFF,TGTGCCAGCAGCTTGAGGGGACCGTACAATGAGCAGTTCTTC